A selection of T cell receptor beta chains follows, all from one sample in a study of CD8 T cells in ankylosing spondylitis. TCRdb re-called the 5' RACE reads with MiXCR, one entry per CDR3 protein. This table holds approximately 220,000 distinct CDR3 sequences, approximately 10% found once. Sequenced material: blood, either unsorted or a sorted T cell fraction (not recorded which). All receptors derive from a male donor with ankylosing spondylitis or in good health (not recorded which). Each CDR3 is given with its conserved first and last residue. A D gene is named only where the DNA matches it firmly. Clone size is given for some rows only: seen once, a few or many times, or a class if the clone is expanded.

.,TRBJ1-4,TRBV6-1,few,CASQATNEKLFF,TGTGCCAGTCAAGCAACTAATGAAAAACTGTTTTTT
TRBD1,TRBJ2-5,TRBV29-1,.,CSGRDRVKETQYF,TGCAGCGGCCGGGACAGAGTTAAAGAGACCCAGTACTTC
TRBD1,TRBJ2-3,TRBV5-5,many,CASSAGTGPDTQYF,TGTGCCAGCAGTGCCGGGACAGGCCCAGATACGCAGTATTTT
TRBD2,TRBJ2-1,TRBV5-1,few,CASSLVAGGGDEQFF,TGCGCCAGCAGCTTGGTGGCGGGGGGAGGCGATGAGCAGTTCTTC
.,TRBJ2-3,TRBV5-6,many,CASSLTGVDTQYF,TGTGCCAGCAGCTTGACGGGGGTAGATACGCAGTATTTT
.,TRBJ2-5,TRBV28,many,CASSLYLDRIQETQYF,TGTGCCAGCAGTTTATACCTGGACAGAATCCAAGAGACCCAGTACTTC
TRBD2,TRBJ2-7,TRBV19,once,CASSAGLAGGRSYEQYF,TGTGCCAGTAGTGCCGGACTAGCGGGGGGCCGGTCCTACGAGCAGTACTTC
.,TRBJ1-2,TRBV29-1,.,CSALQGNYGYTF,TGCAGCGCCTTACAGGGCAACTATGGCTACACCTTC
.,TRBJ2-1,TRBV12-5,many,CASGSGEMFEQFF,TGTGCTAGTGGTTCTGGGGAGATGTTTGAGCAGTTCTTC
.,TRBJ1-1,TRBV12-3/TRBV12-4,many,CASSLKGHTAAFF,TGTGCCAGCAGCTTGAAGGGACATACGGCAGCTTTCTTT
TRBD1,TRBJ2-7,TRBV24-1,few,CATSPGQTYEQYF,TGTGCCACCAGTCCGGGACAGACCTACGAGCAGTACTTC
.,TRBJ2-7,TRBV7-6,.,CASSLGGLGGSYEQYF,TGTGCCAGCAGCCTAGGGGGACTTGGGGGCTCCTACGAGCAGTACTTC
TRBD2,TRBJ2-1,TRBV7-2,.,CASSWKLAGGYNEQFF,TGTGCCAGCAGCTGGAAGCTAGCGGGGGGATACAATGAGCAGTTCTTC
.,TRBJ2-2,TRBV19,.,CATNAGGGNTGELFF,TGTGCCACCAACGCCGGAGGAGGAAACACCGGGGAGCTGTTTTTT
.,TRBJ1-3,TRBV25-1,.,CASSPSEGSSSGNTTYF,TGTGCCAGCAGTCCCTCAGAGGGAAGCAGCTCTGGAAACACCACATATTTT
TRBD2,TRBJ2-3,TRBV20-1,few,CSASFSSGGTDTQYF,TGCAGTGCTAGTTTTTCCAGCGGGGGCACAGATACGCAGTATTTT
.,TRBJ2-3,TRBV7-3,many,CASSNGDTQYF,TGTGCCAGCAGCAATGGTGATACGCAGTATTTT
TRBD1,TRBJ2-7,TRBV5-1,many,CASSSGTGPPYEQYF,TGCGCCAGCAGCTCTGGGACAGGTCCTCCCTACGAGCAGTACTTC
TRBD2,TRBJ2-1,TRBV7-9,.,CASSSRPGLGPYNEQFF,TGTGCCAGCAGCTCCAGACCGGGACTAGGACCTTACAATGAGCAGTTCTTC
.,TRBJ2-3,TRBV14,.,CASSQEPAGGRTQYF,TGTGCCAGCAGCCAAGAGCCGGCAGGGGGGCGTACGCAGTATTTT
.,TRBJ2-4,TRBV12-3/TRBV12-4,many,CASSPVRAKNIQYF,TGTGCCAGCAGCCCGGTCCGAGCCAAAAACATTCAGTACTTC
TRBD2,TRBJ2-3,TRBV2,once,CASSPIAGGTDTQYF,TGTGCCAGCAGTCCTATAGCGGGGGGCACAGATACGCAGTATTTT
TRBD1,TRBJ1-1,TRBV7-2,many,CASKSGGANTEAFF,TGTGCCAGTAAGTCAGGGGGCGCAAACACTGAAGCTTTCTTT
TRBD2,TRBJ2-3,TRBV30,few,CAWSAVRGGTDTQYF,TGTGCCTGGAGTGCGGTGCGGGGGGGCACAGATACGCAGTATTTT
.,TRBJ1-2,TRBV2,many,CASSENGYTF,TGTGCCAGCAGCGAGAATGGCTACACCTTC
TRBD2,TRBJ2-3,TRBV20-1,.,CSALSLSGGAGTDTQSF,TGCAGTGCACTCAGCCTTAGCGGGGGGGCCGGTACAGATACGCAGTCTTTT
.,TRBJ1-3,TRBV12-3/TRBV12-4,many,CASSRSNTIYF,TGTGCCAGCAGTCGGTCGAACACCATATATTTT
.,TRBJ2-7,TRBV24-1,few,CATSEGATYEQYF,TGTGCCACCAGTGAAGGGGCGACCTACGAGCAGTACTTC
TRBD2,TRBJ2-4,TRBV5-1,few,CASGREGAENIQYF,TGCGCCAGCGGGCGGGAGGGGGCCGAAAACATTCAGTACTTC
TRBD1,TRBJ1-2,TRBV19,few,CASSETGAYGYTF,TGTGCCAGTAGCGAAACAGGGGCCTATGGCTACACCTTC
TRBD2,TRBJ2-5,TRBV11-2,many,CASSLAGGGQETQYF,TGTGCCAGCAGCTTAGCGGGGGGAGGACAAGAGACCCAGTACTTC
TRBD2,TRBJ2-7,TRBV20-1,many,CSAGTSGVSYEQYF,TGCAGTGCTGGTACTAGCGGGGTCTCCTACGAGCAGTACTTC
.,TRBJ1-3,TRBV28,.,CASSDPRGDGGNTIYF,TGTGCCAGCAGCGATCCCCGGGGGGACGGGGGAAACACCATATATTTT
.,TRBJ2-5,TRBV19,many,CATGPGWETQYF,TGTGCCACAGGGCCGGGGTGGGAGACCCAGTACTTC
.,TRBJ1-3,TRBV20-1,many,CSAHPDTLSSGNTIYF,TGCAGTGCCCATCCGGACACCCTGAGCTCTGGAAACACCATATATTTT